These 13 T cell receptor beta chains came from one sample sequenced in a study of beta chain features in type 1 diabetes. Expressed TCRB transcripts got sequenced, as all isolated RNA was reverse transcribed. The assay was immunoSEQ multiplex PCR, and TCRdb's table has in-frame clones only and misses some. The table includes 900,000 or so clones, under 20% detected once. The source material was naive CD4+ T cells from blood. The receptors stem from a young woman in good health.

The chain uses TRBV6-5 and TRBJ2-7; 9 bases match TRBD1. The CDR3 sequence is 15 residues long. The V and J ends lost 0 bases and 3 bases, in that order; junction bases with no gene match: 3. The germline V gene has CDR1 MNHEY and CDR2 SVGAGI. The CDR3 is CASSYSGQGYYEQYF. The CDR3, as DNA: TGTGCCAGCAGTTACTCGGGACAGGGCTACTACGAGCAGTACTTC.

The DNA of the CDR3 is TGTGCCAGCAGCCTAGGACAGGGGGAAAGCGAGCAGTACTTC. Translated: CASSLGQGESEQYF. The chain has TRBV7-2 and TRBJ2-7; TRBD1 agrees at 10 bases. The germline V gene has CDR1 SGHTA and CDR2 FQGNSA. The CDR3 length is 14 residues. V lost 5 bases, J lost 6 bases, and 7 bases stayed unmatched.

This clone was detected a few times. The chain couples TRBV18 to TRBJ2-1; 11 bases agree with TRBD2. With V trimmed by 4 bases and J by 0 bases, 5 bases remained unmatched. Looked up from germline, CDR1 is KGHSH and CDR2 is LQKENI. This CDR3 is built from 17 residues. The CDR3 nucleotides read TGTGCCAGCTCACGGGGACTAGCGGTGGGCTCCTACAATGAGCAGTTCTTC. Translation gives CASSRGLAVGSYNEQFF. The entire variable domain, with the rest obtained from reference TRBV18 and TRBJ2-1, is as follows: NAGVMQNPRHLVRRRGQEARLRCSPMKGHSHVYWYRQLPEEGLKFMVYLQKENIIDESGMPKERFSAEFPKEGPSILRIQQVVRGDSAAYFCASSRGLAVGSYNEQFFGPGTRLTVL.

This clone was seen only a few times. The chain recombines TRBV19 with TRBJ2-2; D is perhaps TRBD2 (6 bases). The germline V gene encodes CDR1 LNHDA and CDR2 SQIVND (reference sequence). Trimming left V 6 bases short and J 4 bases short, with 15 bases between. The CDR3 runs to 15 residues. CDR3 amino acids: CASSPSGVPTGELFF. CDR3 bases: TGTGCCAGTAGCCCTTCGGGAGTCCCCACCGGGGAGCTGTTTTTT.

The chain is built from TRBV6-5 and TRBJ2-5; D unresolved. CDR1 MNHEY and CDR2 SVGAGI come from the germline V gene. V lost 7 bases and J lost 5, with 17 bases in between. The CDR3 is made up of 14 amino acids. The CDR3 nucleotides are TGTGCCAGCAAAGTAGTGGATAGTGGGGAGACCCAGTACTTC. Its translation is CASKVVDSGETQYF.

The chain combines TRBV28 with TRBJ2-1, with 12 nucleotides matching TRBD2. The J segment lost 6 bases and the V segment lost 2 bases, leaving 2 bases of the junction unmatched. Per germline, CDR1 MDHEN and CDR2 SYDVKM. The CDR3 sequence is 15 residues long. CDR3 in DNA: TGTGCCAGCAGTTTAACTAGCGGGAGGCTCAATGAGCAGTTCTTC. This sequence encodes CASSLTSGRLNEQFF.

The chain is built from TRBV4-2 and TRBJ2-1; 12 nucleotides align to TRBD2. This CDR3 has 16 residues. Trimming at V came to 2 bases and at J to 7 bases, leaving 6 bases not matched to a gene. The V gene's germline CDR1 is LGHNA and CDR2 YNFKEQ. CDR3 in amino acids: CASSQSTSGSGNEQFF. DNA of the CDR3: TGTGCCAGCAGCCAATCGACTAGCGGGAGCGGGAATGAGCAGTTCTTC.

The chain joins TRBV7-9 to TRBJ2-7, with 12 bases identical to TRBD2. The CDR3 is made up of 18 amino acids. CDR1 SEHNR and CDR2 FQNEAQ come from the germline V gene (reference sequence). Losses at the gene ends were 4 bases for V and 2 bases for J; bases not matched to a gene: 12. CDR3 in DNA: TGTGCCAGCAGCTCGGACGTAGGGACTAGCGGGTTTCCCTACGAGCAGTACTTC. This codes for CASSSDVGTSGFPYEQYF.

This clone was seen only a few times. The rearrangement links TRBV4-2 to TRBJ2-1, with D perhaps given as TRBD1 or TRBD2 (5 bases each). The CDR3 has 12 amino acids. Trimming removed 5 bases from V and 12 bases from J, with 14 bases in between. Germline CDR1 LGHNA, CDR2 YNFKEQ. The CDR3 is CASSTTGTRQFF. The CDR3 bases are TGTGCCAGCAGCACGACCGGGACGAGGCAGTTCTTC.

A few counts support this clone. This sequence joins TRBV7-2 and TRBJ2-5; D is undetermined. The V and J ends lost 5 bases and 1 base respectively, with 8 bases between them. Germline CDR1 SGHTA, CDR2 FQGNSA. CDR3 length equals 13 residues. For the CDR3, the DNA is TGTGCCAGCAGCAGAGAAATCCAAGAGACCCAGTACTTC. Residues: CASSREIQETQYF.

This clone was observed once. The V and J genes are TRBV10-3 and TRBJ1-2, with a tentative D call TRBD1 (5 bases). The CDR3 length is 13 residues. V gave up 4 bases and J gave up 5 bases, with 11 bases separating them. Per the germline V gene, CDR1 is ENHRY and CDR2 is SYGVKD. This CDR3 is CAISAGTVYGYTF. Written as DNA, the CDR3 is TGTGCCATCAGTGCCGGGACTGTATATGGCTACACCTTC.

This chain links TRBV20-1 with TRBJ1-1; 7 nucleotides agree with TRBD1. The CDR3 totals 11 residues. Per the germline V gene, CDR1 is DFQATT and CDR2 is SNEGSKA (reference sequence). V gave up 6 bases and J gave up 7 bases; unmatched junction bases: 5. This CDR3 is CSANDRVEAFF. The CDR3 bases are TGCAGTGCAAACGACAGGGTTGAAGCTTTCTTT.

This clone has more than one count but fewer than ten. The chain combines TRBV7-3 with TRBJ2-3; 9 bases are shared with TRBD1. Trimming took 0 bases from V and 5 from J; bases not matched to a gene: 6. The CDR3 is 16 amino acids. Germline V gene sequence: CDR1 SGHTA, CDR2 FQGTGA. The DNA of the CDR3 is TGTGCCAGCAGCTTAACGTTTGGACAGGGGTTAGATACGCAGTATTTT. This gives the protein CASSLTFGQGLDTQYF.